A single sample is the source of the 24 T cell receptor beta chains below, sequenced in a study of T cells in Graves' hyperthyroidism and ophthalmopathy. What was amplified from RNA transcripts were TCR beta CDR3 regions. When the TCR CDR3 underwent first-round RT-PCR, the HTBI primer set was used. TCRdb reprocessed the multiplex PCR reads with MiXCR, giving one entry per CDR3 protein. Of approximately 560,000 distinct CDR3 sequences listed, 15% to 19% are singletons. The sequencing input was blood. All receptors derive from a woman in her thirties with Graves' hyperthyroidism.

This clonotype appeared many times. The chain recombines TRBV20-1 with TRBJ2-7, with 10 bases aligning to TRBD2. CDR1 and CDR2 (germline): DFQATT, SNEGSKA (reference sequence). Trimming cost V 1 base and J 3 bases; bases outside gene matches: 6. CDR3 length equals 15 residues. CDR3 amino acids: CSARVESSGSYEQYF. CDR3 nucleotides: TGCAGTGCTAGAGTGGAGTCTAGCGGGAGCTACGAGCAGTACTTC.

The chain recombines TRBV15 with TRBJ2-3; TRBD2 is a possible D gene (5 bases). Trimming took 4 bases from V and 4 from J, leaving 9 bases between them. The CDR3 length is 13 residues. CDR1 is LNHNV and CDR2 is YYDKDF in the germline V gene (reference sequence). The CDR3 protein is CATSTTEADTQYF. The CDR3 DNA sequence: TGTGCCACCAGCACAACGGAGGCAGATACGCAGTATTTT.

This clonotype was observed at least ten times. The chain uses TRBV27 and TRBJ2-1; D remains unclear. The CDR3 extends over 14 amino acids. V lost 4 bases and J 3 bases, leaving 10 bases between the germline ends. Per germline, CDR1 MNHEY and CDR2 SMNVEV (reference sequence). Here the CDR3 DNA reads TGTGCCAGCAGTTGGGGATGGGGCTACAATGAGCAGTTCTTC. Protein product: CASSWGWGYNEQFF.

This clonotype has at least ten counts. The chain has TRBV12-3 or TRBV12-4 and TRBJ1-1; 9 bases are shared with TRBD1. The CDR3 sequence is 14 residues long. Trimming took 7 bases from V and 6 from J; bases not matched to a gene: 9. The CDR3 DNA is TGTGCCAGCAAGCCGACAGGGGGGGGTTCTGAAGCTTTCTTT. Translated, it gives CASKPTGGGSEAFF.

This clonotype was picked up many times. The chain joins TRBV2 to TRBJ2-7; D may be TRBD1 (5 bases). V was shortened by 5 bases and J by 7 bases, with 15 bases between the two germline ends. CDR3 length: 13 amino acids. From germline, CDR1 is SNHLY and CDR2 FYNNEI. The CDR3 DNA reads as TGTGCCAGCAGTACGACAGTCCTCGGGGAGCAGTACTTC. Its protein product is CASSTTVLGEQYF.

This clonotype has more than one count but fewer than ten. The V call is TRBV19, the J call TRBJ2-1, with D uncertain. With 3 bases removed from V and 6 bases from J, the gap between germline ends came to 15 bases. The CDR3 has 15 residues. Per the germline V gene, CDR1 is LNHDA and CDR2 is SQIVND (reference sequence). CDR3 DNA: TGTGCCAGTAGTATTGTCTGGGCCTCGGCCAATGAGCAGTTCTTC. Its translation is CASSIVWASANEQFF.

DNA for the CDR3: TGTGCCAGCAGCCTCCCAGGGGGCAGGACAGATACGCAGTATTTT. Amino acids: CASSLPGGRTDTQYF. The J gene is TRBJ2-3, the V gene TRBV25-1; 8 nucleotides line up with TRBD1. Trimming at V came to 6 bases and at J to 3 bases, leaving 8 bases not matched to a gene. Germline V gene data show CDR1 as MGHDK and CDR2 as SYGVNS. This CDR3 comprises 15 residues.

The table lists this clonotype with a few counts. This rearrangement joins TRBV2 to TRBJ2-3; TRBD2 matches at 9 bases. This CDR3 is 16 amino acids long. CDR1 is SNHLY, CDR2 FYNNEI, per germline. J lost 5 bases, V lost 6 bases, and 12 bases had no gene match. This CDR3 reads CASRSSGKWVVDTQYF. CDR3 nucleotides: TGTGCCAGCAGGTCTAGCGGGAAGTGGGTAGTAGATACGCAGTATTTT.

This clonotype was seen once. The chain carries TRBV5-4 and TRBJ2-1; 8 bases agree with TRBD1. The CDR3 extends over 15 amino acids. Germline V gene sequence: CDR1 SGHNT, CDR2 YYREEE (reference sequence). Trimming removed 0 bases from V and 4 bases from J; junction bases left unmatched: 3. CDR3 amino acids: CASSLANRGYNEQFF. DNA for the CDR3: TGTGCCAGCAGCTTGGCCAACAGGGGGTACAATGAGCAGTTCTTC.

This clonotype has at least ten counts. The genes are TRBV30 and TRBJ1-2, with D possibly TRBD1 on 6 matching bases. This CDR3 comprises 13 residues. In germline, CDR1 is GTSNPN, CDR2 SVGIG (reference sequence). Trimming took 0 bases from V and 9 from J, leaving 14 bases between them. The CDR3: CAWSVRGGQRYTF. The CDR3 region has the DNA TGTGCCTGGAGTGTACGTGGGGGCCAACGCTACACCTTC.

The chain links TRBV3-1 to TRBJ2-1; TRBD1 matches 8 bases. The CDR3 spans 19 residues. V gave up 4 bases and J gave up 6 bases; unmatched junction bases: 20. The germline CDR1 and CDR2 sequences are LGHDT and YNNKEL (reference sequence). CDR3 nucleotide sequence: TGTGCCAGCAGCCTCCACCCGGACAGGGTATTATTCGTCGCCAATGAGCAGTTCTTC. It is translated as CASSLHPDRVLFVANEQFF.

Many counts were recorded for this clonotype. The chain links TRBV7-3 to TRBJ2-1; D possibly corresponds to TRBD2 (6 bases). Germline CDR1 reads SGHTA; CDR2 reads FQGTGA. V was pared by 0 bases and J by 9 bases, with 9 bases between. The CDR3 runs 13 residues. DNA of the CDR3: TGTGCCAGCAGCTTAACTAGAGCGGGTGAGCAGTTCTTC. Its protein product is CASSLTRAGEQFF.

This clonotype was observed at least ten times. The genes are TRBV18 and TRBJ2-1; tentatively, D is TRBD1 (6 bases). From germline, CDR1 is KGHSH and CDR2 LQKENI. The CDR3 loop spans 12 amino acids. Between the trimmed V and J ends, which lost 1 base and 10 bases, there was a span of 8 bases. The CDR3 nucleotides are TGTGCCAGCTCACCACGGGGGCGAGAGCAGTTCTTC. Translated: CASSPRGREQFF.

The J gene is TRBJ1-6, the V gene TRBV5-1; D call uncertain. Deletions cut 4 bases from V and 0 bases from J, with 11 bases between. Germline values: CDR1 SGHRS, CDR2 YFSETQ. This CDR3 has 16 amino acids. CDR3 residues: CASSNGPSSYNSPLHF. The CDR3 DNA reads TGCGCCAGCAGCAATGGGCCGAGCTCCTATAATTCACCCCTCCACTTT.

This clonotype was seen more than once but under ten times. The V gene is TRBV20-1, the J gene TRBJ1-4; D is unclear. This CDR3 spans 14 amino acids. Trimming shortened V by 6 bases and J by 5 bases, and 16 bases separated the two germline ends. The V gene's germline CDR1 is DFQATT and CDR2 SNEGSKA (reference sequence). The CDR3 DNA reads as TGCAGTGCAACCAAAGGGAACTTAAATGAAAAACTGTTTTTT. This codes for CSATKGNLNEKLFF.

This clonotype was picked up many times. Sequence at one end of the junction differs from germline and may be a read error. The chain links TRBV5-1 to TRBJ2-3, with 11 bases identical to TRBD1. From germline, CDR1 is SGHRS and CDR2 YFSETQ. The CDR3 sequence is 14 residues long. Here the CDR3 reads CASSLGQGADTQYF. The CDR3 coding sequence is TGTGCCAGCAGTTTGGGACAGGGGGCAGATACGCAGTATTTT.

This clonotype showed up many times. The V gene is TRBV7-9, the J gene TRBJ2-5; tentatively, D is TRBD1 (5 bases). Trimming left V 10 bases short and J 1 base short, with 19 bases between. The CDR3 has 15 residues. CDR1 and CDR2 (germline): SEHNR, FQNEAQ (reference sequence). CDR3 DNA sequence: TGTGCCACCCAGGGCAGGGCGGAGATCCAAGAGACCCAGTACTTC. Translated: CATQGRAEIQETQYF.

This clonotype was detected ten times or more. The chain employs TRBV12-3 or TRBV12-4 and TRBJ1-1, with a tentative D call TRBD1 (6 bases). The V end was cut by 2 bases, the J end by 4 bases, with 17 bases between. The CDR3 totals 16 residues. The CDR3 DNA sequence: TGTGCCAGCAGTTTAAGGGGGGCAACCCGGGGCACTGAAGCTTTCTTT. It codes for CASSLRGATRGTEAFF.

This clonotype showed up many times. The chain joins TRBV6-2 or TRBV6-3 to TRBJ1-2, with TRBD1 matching 7 bases. The germline V gene has CDR1 MNHEY and CDR2 SVGEGT. This CDR3 comprises 15 residues. With 5 bases clipped from V and 0 bases from J, the junction kept 6 bases outside the gene matches. The CDR3 sequence: CASSREGQSNYGYTF. The CDR3 DNA reads TGTGCCAGCAGTCGAGAGGGACAGTCTAACTATGGCTACACCTTC.

This clonotype has ten or more counts. The chain joins TRBV7-2 to TRBJ1-2; D may be TRBD1 (5 bases). The CDR3 consists of 13 residues. V was pared by 2 bases and J by 8 bases, with 12 bases between. The germline V gene has CDR1 SGHTA and CDR2 FQGNSA. This CDR3 is CASSLSGGLGYTF. CDR3 DNA: TGTGCCAGCAGCTTATCCGGGGGTTTAGGCTACACCTTC.

This clonotype was detected a few times. The CDR3 DNA reads as TGTGCCAGCTCACCAACAGGGCTTACTAGCACAGATACGCAGTATTTT. It translates to CASSPTGLTSTDTQYF. The genes are TRBV18 and TRBJ2-3, with TRBD1 as a possible D gene (6 bases). The germline gives CDR1 KGHSH, CDR2 LQKENI. V lost 2 bases, J lost 0 bases, and 12 bases lay in between. The CDR3 is 16 amino acids.

The CDR3 bases are TGTGCCAGCAGCCTGATTGGACAGGGGGCGTTTTTTGCAGATACGCAGTATTTT. Translating gives CASSLIGQGAFFADTQYF. This chain uses TRBV14 with TRBJ2-3, with 11 bases lining up with TRBD1. V lost 4 bases, J lost 4 bases, and 13 bases stayed unmatched. The CDR3 is made up of 18 amino acids. In germline, CDR1 is SGHDN, CDR2 FVKESK.

This clonotype was seen a few times. The V gene is TRBV9, the J gene TRBJ2-2, with 10 bases matching TRBD2. The CDR3 is 16 residues long. Germline CDR1 and CDR2: SGDLS and YYNGEE. Trimming cost V 1 base and J 4 bases; bases outside gene matches: 4. The CDR3 nucleotides read TGTGCCAGCAGCGTATCTGCTAGCGGGGGCACCGGGGAGCTGTTTTTT. This codes for CASSVSASGGTGELFF.

This clonotype was counted ten times or more. The chain couples TRBV7-2 to TRBJ2-7; 8 nucleotides match TRBD1. Germline trimming cut 7 bases from V and 0 bases from J; bases unmatched to any gene: 5. Germline V gene data show CDR1 as SGHTA and CDR2 as FQGNSA. The CDR3 is 14 amino acids. The CDR3 protein is CASKPGQVSYEQYF. The CDR3 nucleotides read TGTGCCAGCAAACCGGGACAGGTCTCCTACGAGCAGTACTTC.